This record looks at one T cell receptor beta chain sequence and its context. Methods used by the authors: Amplification of reference gene primers provided the estimated nucleated cell counts. Profiled with immunoSEQ multiplex PCR; TCRdb holds only in-frame clones, not every one. V and J calls and clone size are copied from that table; D and trimming were computed from the DNA. The data hold 130,000 to 150,000 clones, with 75% to 90% observed a single time. The sample comes from a study of blood T cell repertoires in COVID-19. Study details: Samples of COVID-19 (acute and convalescent) were obtained from the United States, Italy and Spain. Sources were T cells, B-cell-depleted T cells, or PBMCs; the material itself was cDNA or gDNA.

V lost 5 bases and J lost 3; bases outside the gene matches: 11. The V gene's germline CDR1 is SEHNR and CDR2 FQNEAQ (reference sequence). The CDR3 contains 16 residues. Sequencing was done on a sample of peripheral blood. The receptor comes from a human donor in a cohort sampled during active COVID-19. The rearrangement uses TRBV7-9 and TRBJ2-7; TRBD1 matches 9 bases. In nucleotides, the CDR3 is TGTGCCAGCAGCCCCCGTTTACAGGGGGCAAACTACGAGCAGTACGTC. Translated, it gives CASSPRLQGANYEQYV.